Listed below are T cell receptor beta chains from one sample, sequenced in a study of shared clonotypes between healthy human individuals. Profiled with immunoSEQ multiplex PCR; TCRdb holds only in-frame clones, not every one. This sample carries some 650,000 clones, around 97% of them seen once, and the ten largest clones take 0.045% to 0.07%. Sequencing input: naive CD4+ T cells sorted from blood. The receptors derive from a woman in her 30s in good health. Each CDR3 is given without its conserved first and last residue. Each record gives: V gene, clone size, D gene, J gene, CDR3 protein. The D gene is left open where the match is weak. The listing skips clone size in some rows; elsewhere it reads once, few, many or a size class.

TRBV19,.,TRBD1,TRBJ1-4,ASRRTGNNEKLF
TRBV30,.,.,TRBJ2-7,AGWDMSYEQY
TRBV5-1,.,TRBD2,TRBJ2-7,ASSIATSGATYEQY
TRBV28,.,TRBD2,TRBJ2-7,ASSLPGSGGYEQY
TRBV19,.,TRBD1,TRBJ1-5,ASSQTGDNQPQH
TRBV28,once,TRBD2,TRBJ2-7,ASSQVAGGRFVQY
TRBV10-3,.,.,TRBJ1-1,AISDASTGSNTEAF
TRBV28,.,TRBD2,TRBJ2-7,ASSRVTSGSPYEQY
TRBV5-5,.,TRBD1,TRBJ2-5,ASSRQGVRETQY
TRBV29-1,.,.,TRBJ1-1,SVAGTTNTEAF
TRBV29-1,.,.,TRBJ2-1,SVVGSSPRNEQF
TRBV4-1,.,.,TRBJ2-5,ASSQGTQTQY
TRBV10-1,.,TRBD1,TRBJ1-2,ASSQGDNYGYT
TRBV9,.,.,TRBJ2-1,ASRAGGILSYNEQF
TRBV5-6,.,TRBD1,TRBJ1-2,ASSGLQGYYGYT
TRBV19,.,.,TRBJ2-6,ASSIQGGGGANVLT
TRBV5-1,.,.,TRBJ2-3,ASSSPGGPTDTQY
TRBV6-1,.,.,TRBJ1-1,ASSERAGVGTEAF
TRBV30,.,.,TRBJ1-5,AWSVGHQPQH
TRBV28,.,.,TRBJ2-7,ASSLLGYEQY
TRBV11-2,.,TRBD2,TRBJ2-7,ASSLDRLTSEIDYEQY
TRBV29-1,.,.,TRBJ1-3,SVEWEAGNTIY
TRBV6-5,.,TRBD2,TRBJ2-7,ASKGTSGSPGEQY
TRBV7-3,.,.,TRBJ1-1,ASSRTQDITEAF
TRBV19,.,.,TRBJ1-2,ASSIVLPGLYGYT
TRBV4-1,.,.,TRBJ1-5,ASSPYGPKNQPQH
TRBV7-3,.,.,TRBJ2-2,ASSPQAGLITGELF
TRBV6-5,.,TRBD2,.,ASTSAGTYEQY
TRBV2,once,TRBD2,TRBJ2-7,ASSRLAAGYEQY
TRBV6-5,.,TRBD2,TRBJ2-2,ASGTTNTGELF
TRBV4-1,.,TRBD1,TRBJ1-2,ASSQPATGGNYGYT
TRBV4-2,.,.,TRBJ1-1,ASSSLQVYIMNTEAF
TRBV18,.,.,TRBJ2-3,ASSPGGGASDTQY
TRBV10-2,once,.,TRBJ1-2,ASSDIQNYGYT
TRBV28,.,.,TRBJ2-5,ASVSGLAETQY
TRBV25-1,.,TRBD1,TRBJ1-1,ASSEEVGTGDTEAF
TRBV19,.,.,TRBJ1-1,ASISDGMNTEAF
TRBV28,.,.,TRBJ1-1,ASSLTYTEAF
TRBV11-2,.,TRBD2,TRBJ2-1,ASTLGTSGDNEQF
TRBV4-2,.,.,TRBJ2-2,ASSRLSIYGELF
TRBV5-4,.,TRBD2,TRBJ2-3,ASSFRLAGTSTDTQY
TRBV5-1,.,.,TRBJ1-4,ASSLGGYREKLF
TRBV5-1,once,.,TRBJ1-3,ASSRTTSGNTIY
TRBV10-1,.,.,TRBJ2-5,ASSDSGEETQY
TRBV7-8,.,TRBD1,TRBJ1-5,ASSFQGARQPQH
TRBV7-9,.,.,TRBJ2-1,ASSLATSPEYNEQF
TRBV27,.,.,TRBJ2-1,ASSFSLAYGPDEQF
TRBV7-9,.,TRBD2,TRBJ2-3,ASTAGLAAYVGY
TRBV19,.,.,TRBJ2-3,ASSIAASRTDTQY
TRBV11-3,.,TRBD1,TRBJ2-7,ASSSTGTGPYEQY
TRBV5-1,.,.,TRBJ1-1,ASSRGQSFEAF
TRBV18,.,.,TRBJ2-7,ASSPQAGGGSEQY
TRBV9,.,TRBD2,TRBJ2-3,ASSVKAGGRTDTQY
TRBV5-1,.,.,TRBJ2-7,ASSEGPPYEQY
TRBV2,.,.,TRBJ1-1,ASSRGGRRTEAF
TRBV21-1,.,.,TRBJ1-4,ASSKALDRSNEKLF
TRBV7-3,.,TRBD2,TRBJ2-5,ASSLSGSLETQY
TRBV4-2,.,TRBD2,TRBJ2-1,ASSPRAGEVNEQF
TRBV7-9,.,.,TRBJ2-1,ASSVGYSYNEQF
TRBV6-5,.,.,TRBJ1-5,ASSIGNSNQPQH